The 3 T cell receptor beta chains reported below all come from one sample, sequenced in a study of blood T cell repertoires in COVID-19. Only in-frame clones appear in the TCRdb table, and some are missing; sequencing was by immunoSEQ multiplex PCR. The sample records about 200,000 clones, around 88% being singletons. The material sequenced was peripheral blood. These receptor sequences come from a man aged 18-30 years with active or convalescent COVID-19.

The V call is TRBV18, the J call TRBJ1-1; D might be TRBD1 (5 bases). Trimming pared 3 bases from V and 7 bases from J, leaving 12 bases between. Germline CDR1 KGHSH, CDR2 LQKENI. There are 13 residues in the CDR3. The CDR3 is CASSPQLDSEAFF. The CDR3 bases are TGTGCCAGCTCACCCCAATTAGACAGTGAAGCTTTCTTT.

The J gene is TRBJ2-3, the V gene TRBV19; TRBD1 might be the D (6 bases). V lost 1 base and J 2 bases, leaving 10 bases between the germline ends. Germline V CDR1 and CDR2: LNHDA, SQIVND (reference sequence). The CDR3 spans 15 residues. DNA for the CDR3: TGTGCCAGTAGTATAGGAGGACAGACCACAGATACGCAGTATTTT. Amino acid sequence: CASSIGGQTTDTQYF.

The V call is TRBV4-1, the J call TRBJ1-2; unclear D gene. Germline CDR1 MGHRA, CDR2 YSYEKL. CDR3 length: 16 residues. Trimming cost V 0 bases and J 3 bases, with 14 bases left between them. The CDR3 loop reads CASSQDRTGAHYGYTF. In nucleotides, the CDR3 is TGCGCCAGCAGCCAAGATCGCACGGGAGCCCACTATGGCTACACCTTC.